This T cell receptor beta chain was identified in a study of Graves' ophthalmopathy and Graves' hyperthyroidism. The CDR3 loop spans 15 amino acids. The trim removed 1 base at V and 0 bases at J, leaving 3 bases unmatched. Germline loops: CDR1 DFQATT, CDR2 SNEGSKA (reference sequence). Other autoimmune diseases, uncontrolled infections, pregnancy or lactation excluded patients from enrollment. RNA served as the template for amplifying TCR beta CDR3 regions. First-round RT-PCR with HTBI primers preceded a second-round multiplex PCR. TCRdb redid the calling of the multiplex PCR reads with MiXCR, one entry per CDR3 protein. The repertoire consists of 230,000 or so distinct CDR3 sequences, with about 46% occurring once and the leading ten covering more than 45%.

The chain combines TRBV20-1 with TRBJ2-7, with 10 positions matching TRBD2. The TCR originated in an adult man with Graves' ophthalmopathy. The sequenced sample consisted of peripheral blood. CDR3 nucleotide sequence: TGCAGTGCTAGAGGAACTAGCGGGACCTCCTACGAGCAGTACTTC. It yields the protein CSARGTSGTSYEQYF.